This record looks at one T cell receptor (beta chain) sequence and its context. CDR3 length: 14 amino acids. The germline gives CDR1 SGHTA, CDR2 FQGNSA. The junction had 4 bases not matched to a gene; V was cut back by 5 bases and J by 2 bases. The data originate from a study of OX40 agonist ivuxolimab in advanced cancers. The wider study: Clinicians treated patients with ivuxolimab, an agonistic anti-OX40 (CD134) antibody. Cancers in dose escalation were hepatocellular, melanoma, renal cell and head and neck. Three individuals attained partial responses, comprising one hepatocellular carcinoma case and two cutaneous melanoma cases.

Only in-frame clones appear in the TCRdb table, and some are missing; sequencing was by immunoSEQ multiplex PCR. The sample includes roughly 19,000 clones, about 90% of them seen just once. The chain links TRBV7-2 to TRBJ2-5, with 8 bases matching TRBD2. The clonotype comes from an adult with an advanced solid tumor such as melanoma, head and neck, liver or kidney cancer. Material: CD4+ or CD8+ T cells sorted from blood, obtained in a trial of the OX40 agonist ivuxolimab. CDR3 DNA: TGTGCCAGCAGCCTCGGGGGGGGTCAAGAGACCCAGTACTTC. Translation: CASSLGGGQETQYF.